These 9 T cell receptor beta chains share one sample of origin, sequenced in a study of T cell responses to AZD1222 COVID-19 vaccine. Sequencing was performed with immunoSEQ multiplex PCR; in TCRdb, only in-frame clones are kept and a portion is missing. Of roughly 80,000 clones listed, 80% to 95% were seen once; the top ten hold 4.5%. Material: peripheral blood, obtained on day 0 of MenACWY control vaccination. These receptors came from an adult in good health.

The chain uses TRBV11-3 and TRBJ1-6; D remains ambiguous. Trimming took off 1 base at V and 8 bases at J, with 6 bases between the two ends. This CDR3 has 13 amino acids. Germline V gives CDR1 SGHNT, CDR2 YENEEA. CDR3 region: CASSLGVDSPLHF. CDR3 bases: TGTGCCAGCAGCTTAGGAGTGGATTCACCCCTCCACTTT.

V is TRBV13 and J is TRBJ1-1; D unclear. The CDR3 has 16 amino acids. Trimming removed 0 bases from V and 1 base from J, with 12 bases in between. Looked up from germline, CDR1 is PRHDT and CDR2 is FYEKMQ (reference sequence). The CDR3 sequence is CASSLGPPVANTEAFF. CDR3 coding DNA: TGTGCCAGCAGCTTAGGGCCTCCCGTAGCGAACACTGAAGCTTTCTTT.

V usage is TRBV9 and J usage is TRBJ2-7; D might be TRBD1 or TRBD2, each matching 6 bases. Looked up from germline, CDR1 is SGDLS and CDR2 is YYNGEE. V lost 4 bases to trimming and J lost 1 base, with 12 bases between them. The CDR3 runs to 14 residues. CDR3 in DNA: TGTGCCAGCAGCCCGGGGGCTTTTTCCTACGAGCAGTACTTC. Protein: CASSPGAFSYEQYF.

V is TRBV9 and J is TRBJ2-7, with TRBD1 matching over 9 bases. This CDR3 is built from 14 residues. J lost 6 bases, V lost 6 bases, and 10 bases had no gene match. Germline V gene data show CDR1 as SGDLS and CDR2 as YYNGEE. The DNA for the CDR3 is TGTGCCAGCACCTCAGGGACAGGGACTGGCGAGCAGTACTTC. It is translated as CASTSGTGTGEQYF.

The chain is built from TRBV5-8 and TRBJ2-7; 9 bases match TRBD2. The trim removed 3 bases at V and 1 base at J, leaving 8 bases unmatched. Germline V gene sequence: CDR1 SGHTS, CDR2 YDEGEE. This CDR3 has 16 residues. CDR3 loop: CASSSSTSGPSYEQYF. Written as DNA, the CDR3 is TGTGCCAGCAGCTCCTCAACTAGCGGGCCATCCTACGAGCAGTACTTC.

CDR3 sequence: CASSPLGQGNSPLHF. The CDR3 bases are TGTGCCAGCTCACCACTCGGACAGGGGAATTCACCCCTCCACTTT. The rearrangement uses TRBV18 and TRBJ1-6, with 9 bases lining up with TRBD1. The V segment lost 1 base and the J segment 7 bases; nucleotides outside the gene matches: 2. Germline values: CDR1 KGHSH, CDR2 LQKENI. The CDR3 runs 15 residues.

The CDR3 bases are TGTGCCACCGCGACTAGCGGGAGTTTTAATGAGCAGTTCTTC. Translated: CATATSGSFNEQFF. This chain joins TRBV27 and TRBJ2-1, with 12 bases fitting TRBD2. V dropped 10 bases and J dropped 7; count of bases not matched to a gene: 8. The germline V gene has CDR1 MNHEY and CDR2 SMNVEV (reference sequence). This CDR3 contains 14 residues.

V is TRBV7-9 and J is TRBJ1-5; tentatively, D is TRBD1 (6 bases). V was shortened by 1 base and J by 4 bases, with 11 bases between the two germline ends. This CDR3 spans 15 amino acids. CDR1 and CDR2 from the germline V gene are SEHNR and FQNEAQ (reference sequence). The chain's CDR3 is CASSLVGGANQPQHF. The CDR3 DNA reads TGTGCCAGCAGCTTAGTTGGGGGGGCAAATCAGCCCCAGCATTTT.

Here the CDR3 reads CASKQTVSGYGYTF. As DNA, the CDR3 is TGTGCCAGTAAACAGACAGTGAGTGGATACGGCTACACCTTC. This sequence joins TRBV19 and TRBJ1-2, with D possibly TRBD1 on 5 matching bases. Germline loops: CDR1 LNHDA, CDR2 SQIVND (reference sequence). There are 14 residues in the CDR3. V shed 7 bases and J shed 8 bases, with 20 bases lying between them.